This T cell receptor beta chain originates from a study of shared clonotypes between healthy human individuals. The method was immunoSEQ multiplex PCR; TCRdb's version includes in-frame clones alone and lacks a portion of them. The table lists millions of clones, more than 80% of them singletons, with approximately 0.4% in the top ten. This CDR3 comprises 14 residues. V lost 1 base, J lost 0 bases, and 7 bases lay in between. Germline loops: CDR1 SGHRS, CDR2 YFSETQ. This chain links TRBV5-1 with TRBJ1-1; D might be TRBD1 (5 bases). This TCR was recovered from a man younger than 30 in good health. Some clones in this sample may be carry-over from other donors' samples. Sequencing was performed on naive CD4+ T cells from PBMCs. Subset indicated: CD45RA+ positively selected. In DNA form, the CDR3 reads TGCGCCAGCAGCTTGCGACAGCTGAACACTGAAGCTTTCTTT. Translating it yields CASSLRQLNTEAFF.